These T cell receptor beta chains were read from a single sample in a study of shared clonotypes between healthy human individuals. Using immunoSEQ multiplex PCR, the repertoire was profiled, and TCRdb retains in-frame clones only, with some absent. This sample has roughly 2,500,000 clones, with over 85% found just once. The source material was naive CD4+ T cells from PBMCs. All receptors derive from a man in his late teens or twenties in good health. Some clones in this sample may be carry-over from other donors' samples. CDR3s include the opening cysteine and the closing phenylalanine or tryptophan. Each record gives: D gene, clone size, V gene, CDR3 length, J gene, CDR3 protein, CDR3 DNA. D genes are given only for firm matches. Only some rows state a clone size, as once, few, many or a class for expanded clones.

-	few	TRBV2	13	TRBJ2-3	CASTIPFTDTQYF	TGTGCCAGCACTATCCCCTTCACAGATACGCAGTATTTT
TRBD2	-	TRBV29-1	16	TRBJ2-7	CSARTSGRDPNHEQYF	TGCAGCGCCCGGACTAGCGGGAGGGATCCTAACCACGAGCAGTACTTC
-	-	TRBV6-6	13	TRBJ1-1	CASSLQGGTEAFF	TGTGCCAGCAGTCTTCAGGGAGGCACTGAAGCTTTCTTT
-	-	TRBV15	15	TRBJ2-5	CATSRDLGSAITQYF	TGTGCCACCAGCAGAGATCTCGGGAGCGCGATAACCCAGTACTTC
TRBD2	-	TRBV9	16	TRBJ2-7	CASSPGLAGAGFEQYF	TGTGCCAGCAGCCCAGGTTTAGCGGGAGCGGGCTTCGAGCAGTACTTC
-	-	TRBV28	15	TRBJ2-7	CASSLVALPNYEQYF	TGTGCCAGCAGTTTAGTCGCCCTACCCAACTACGAGCAGTACTTC
-	-	TRBV7-8	15	TRBJ2-1	CASSPQDYVADEQFF	TGTGCCAGCAGCCCGCAAGACTACGTCGCCGATGAGCAGTTCTTC
TRBD1	-	TRBV2	13	TRBJ1-4	CASAGQGSEKLFF	TGTGCCAGCGCCGGACAGGGTTCTGAAAAACTGTTTTTT
TRBD1	-	TRBV10-3	13	TRBJ2-7	CAIRKITGDEQYF	TGTGCCATCAGGAAAATTACAGGGGACGAGCAGTACTTC
-	-	TRBV7-8	17	TRBJ2-2	CASSLRRGGTNFGELFF	TGTGCCAGCAGCTTGAGAAGGGGGGGTACCAACTTCGGGGAGCTGTTTTTT
-	-	TRBV11-3	13	TRBJ2-3	CASSLGTADTQYF	TGTGCCAGCAGCTTAGGGACAGCAGATACGCAGTATTTT
-	-	TRBV5-1	15	TRBJ1-3	CASTPAADSGNTIYF	TGCGCCAGCACCCCCGCGGCAGACTCTGGAAACACCATATATTTT
-	-	TRBV7-8	15	TRBJ1-5	CASSLVATLNQPQHF	TGTGCCAGCAGCTTAGTTGCGACTCTTAATCAGCCCCAGCATTTT
-	-	TRBV7-2	13	TRBJ2-2	CASSSWMGGELFF	TGTGCCAGCAGCTCCTGGATGGGGGGGGAGCTGTTTTTT
TRBD2	once	TRBV5-5	16	TRBJ2-2	CASSVSGTSATGELFF	TGTGCCAGCAGCGTTTCCGGGACTAGCGCAACCGGGGAGCTGTTTTTT
-	-	TRBV25-1	15	TRBJ1-1	CASEKGGLMNTEAFF	TGTGCCAGCGAAAAGGGGGGACTTATGAACACTGAAGCTTTCTTT
-	-	TRBV6-5	13	TRBJ2-7	CASGVGWSYEQYF	TGTGCCAGCGGTGTGGGTTGGTCCTACGAGCAGTACTTC
TRBD1	-	TRBV11-2	16	TRBJ2-1	CASSPRRTGMLNEQFF	TGTGCCAGCAGCCCACGAAGGACAGGGATGTTGAATGAGCAGTTCTTC
-	-	TRBV5-1	14	TRBJ1-2	CASTWAGRVDGYTF	TGCGCCAGCACCTGGGCGGGCAGGGTGGATGGCTACACCTTC
-	-	TRBV7-9	16	TRBJ2-2	CASSLLGGPNTGELFF	TGTGCCAGCAGCTTACTCGGAGGACCGAACACCGGGGAGCTGTTTTTT
TRBD2	-	TRBV4-2	17	TRBJ2-1	CASSQDWRGIPYNEQFF	TGTGCCAGCAGCCAAGATTGGCGGGGGATCCCCTACAATGAGCAGTTCTTC
-	-	TRBV14	15	TRBJ1-2	CASSSIEDRSYGYTF	TGTGCCAGCAGCTCGATCGAGGACCGGAGCTATGGCTACACCTTC
-	-	TRBV7-2	13	TRBJ2-7	CASSFSGPYEQYF	TGTGCCAGCAGTTTCTCAGGTCCCTACGAGCAGTACTTC
TRBD1	-	TRBV6-5	13	TRBJ1-2	CASSYSGQVGYTF	TGTGCCAGCAGTTACTCCGGACAGGTCGGCTACACCTTC
TRBD1	-	TRBV5-1	16	TRBJ2-1	CASSLEGHRGGNEQFF	TGCGCCAGCAGCTTGGAAGGTCACAGGGGTGGAAATGAGCAGTTCTTC
-	-	TRBV12-5	15	TRBJ2-7	CASGCLRRRNYEQYF	TGTGCTAGTGGGTGCTTAAGACGAAGAAACTACGAGCAGTACTTC
TRBD1	-	TRBV4-1	19	TRBJ2-6	CASSQDGYRGASGANVLTF	TGCGCCAGCAGCCAAGATGGGTACAGGGGAGCCTCTGGGGCCAACGTCCTGACTTTC
-	-	TRBV18	14	TRBJ2-7	CASSQGRRNYEQYF	TGTGCCAGCTCACAAGGACGTCGGAACTACGAGCAGTACTTC
-	-	TRBV5-8	15	TRBJ1-5	CASSLGFEFNQPQHF	TGTGCCAGCAGCTTAGGTTTTGAGTTCAATCAGCCCCAGCATTTT
TRBD2	-	TRBV7-9	17	TRBJ2-5	CASSLGSGGAAQETQYF	TGTGCCAGCAGCTTAGGGTCCGGGGGGGCAGCCCAAGAGACCCAGTACTTC
TRBD2	-	TRBV28	13	TRBJ2-1	CAISGSRENEQFF	TGTGCCATTAGCGGGAGTCGGGAGAATGAGCAGTTCTTC
-	-	TRBV28	15	TRBJ1-2	CASSLLFPRNYGYTF	TGTGCCAGCAGTTTATTATTTCCCCGCAACTATGGCTACACCTTC
-	-	TRBV7-9	11	TRBJ2-1	CASSPLSLGFF	TGTGCCAGCAGCCCCCTTAGCCTTGGTTTCTTC
TRBD2	-	TRBV4-3	21	TRBJ2-3	CASSQPTCRLAAGSDTDTQYF	TGCGCCAGCAGCCAACCCACATGTAGGCTAGCGGCCGGTTCAGACACAGATACGCAGTATTTT
-	-	TRBV7-2	14	TRBJ1-1	CASSSQGLNTEAFF	TGTGCCAGCAGCTCACAGGGTCTGAACACTGAAGCTTTCTTT
TRBD2	once	TRBV27	14	TRBJ2-7	CASSSGGGWYEQYF	TGTGCCAGCAGTAGCGGGGGAGGGTGGTACGAGCAGTACTTC
-	-	TRBV18	15	TRBJ2-1	CASSPPRTIYNEQFF	TGTGCCAGCTCACCACCGAGGACTATTTACAATGAGCAGTTCTTC
TRBD1	once	TRBV9	16	TRBJ2-5	CASSVDPGQGEETQYF	TGTGCCAGCAGCGTAGACCCGGGACAGGGGGAAGAGACCCAGTACTTC
TRBD2	-	TRBV11-1	16	TRBJ2-1	CASSRRAGVGFDEQFF	TGTGCCAGCAGCCGTCGGGCGGGAGTCGGTTTCGATGAGCAGTTCTTC
TRBD2	-	TRBV9	13	TRBJ2-1	CASSGGTTNEQFF	TGTGCCAGCAGCGGCGGGACTACCAATGAGCAGTTCTTC
TRBD1	-	TRBV7-8	15	TRBJ1-2	CASRPGTGGGYGYTF	TGTGCCAGCAGACCGGGGACAGGGGGCGGCTATGGCTACACCTTC
TRBD2	-	TRBV5-1	16	TRBJ2-5	CASSPGTSGILETQYF	TGCGCCAGCAGCCCAGGGACTAGCGGGATTTTGGAGACCCAGTACTTC
-	-	TRBV27	15	TRBJ1-3	CASSLGTRPLDTIYF	TGTGCCAGCAGTTTAGGGACACGGCCGTTGGACACCATATATTTT
-	-	TRBV5-1	14	TRBJ2-5	CASSLGTVQETQYF	TGCGCCAGCAGCTTAGGCACCGTACAAGAGACCCAGTACTTC
TRBD1	-	TRBV19	13	TRBJ1-5	CASSGTEGQPQHF	TGTGCCAGTAGTGGGACAGAAGGTCAGCCCCAGCATTTT
-	-	TRBV5-1	14	TRBJ1-1	CASSSQGMNTEAFF	TGCGCCAGCAGCTCACAGGGCATGAACACTGAAGCTTTCTTT
-	-	TRBV5-1	13	TRBJ2-3	CASSATSTDTQYF	TGCGCCAGCAGTGCAACTAGCACAGATACGCAGTATTTT
TRBD2	-	TRBV6-1	14	TRBJ2-3	CAILAAKSTDTQYF	TGTGCTATACTAGCGGCCAAAAGCACAGATACGCAGTATTTT
-	-	TRBV5-5	13	TRBJ2-7	CASSLEIATRQYF	TGTGCCAGCAGCTTGGAGATTGCGACTCGGCAGTACTTC
-	-	TRBV6-5	15	TRBJ2-7	CASSLYPGLSYEQYF	TGTGCCAGCAGCCTATACCCGGGCCTCTCCTACGAGCAGTACTTC
-	-	TRBV20-1	11	TRBJ2-1	CSASDFNEQFF	TGCAGTGCTAGTGACTTCAATGAGCAGTTCTTC
-	once	TRBV30	14	TRBJ2-7	CAWRVPGRAYEQYF	TGTGCCTGGAGGGTTCCGGGCCGAGCCTACGAGCAGTACTTC
-	-	TRBV7-3	15	TRBJ2-7	CASSPWWEDSYEQYF	TGTGCCAGCAGCCCCTGGTGGGAGGATTCCTACGAGCAGTACTTC
-	-	TRBV6-5	15	TRBJ2-7	CASSRDRSIAYEQYF	TGTGCCAGCAGCCGTGACAGGTCGATCGCCTACGAGCAGTACTTC
-	-	TRBV5-1	15	TRBJ2-2	CASSLPLGNTGELFF	TGCGCCAGCAGCTTACCCCTAGGTAACACCGGGGAGCTGTTTTTT